This section outlines one T cell receptor beta chain sequence together with its context. Its antigen has not been determined. Base qualities are not recorded, but no much larger clone differs from it by a single base. This entry belongs to a study of T cell responses to AZD1222 COVID-19 vaccine (dated by TCRdb to the early 2020s). About the investigation overall: Because spike-specific TCR depth and breadth did not differ between the two schedules, AZD1222 recipients who got a second dose at roughly 4 weeks were pooled with those who got a second dose at roughly 12 weeks. A total of under 250 trial participants underwent TCR sequencing, of whom 207 had received two doses of AZD1222 and some 25 had received two doses of the MenACWY control vaccine. Trial participants were enrolled by age into 18-55, 56-69 and 70-plus year subgroups, with 148, 28 and 57 TCR-sequenced participants respectively. What the study reported, not specific to this receptor: After two AZD1222 doses, spike-specific TCR breadth and depth were significantly higher than at day 0 and than in MenACWY recipients. Epitopes outside the regions mutated in the B.1.351 and B.1.1.7 variants were reportedly recognized by nearly half of the unique spike-specific TCRs. Participants were mostly white British and included more females than males, and it was suggested by the authors that clonal diversity may have been underestimated. In the small 56-69-year group, the increase in depth fell short of significance, most likely because of low power. The vaccine-associated CD4 TCRs covered the entire spike protein, and the dominant responses fell in regions 160-218 and 743-854. Because no samples from the day 14 peak response were available, repertoires could be characterized only after the peak T cell response. Conclusions about previously exposed vaccinees were limited because only six or seven AZD1222 recipients were SARS-CoV-2 seropositive at baseline.

The CDR3, from cysteine to phenylalanine, totals 13 residues. Only the CDR3 part of the read is kept: 39 bases, read in frame from the first base. The germline ends are 13 bases apart after V is trimmed by 6 bases and J by 7 bases. Looking up the germline V gene yields CDR1 SNHLY and CDR2 FYNNEI. What the time point label conveys for this sample: baseline before first vaccination. The vaccinee samples were drawn from two UK trials, COV001 and COV002, one of which was a single-blind randomized controlled phase 2/3 trial testing AZD1222 (ChAdOx1 nCoV-19) in healthy adults. For TCRbeta chain sequencing, PBMC samples were collected from trial participants at day 0 and at day 28 after the second dose. The CDR3 regions of human TCRbeta chains were subjected to immunosequencing. In the paper's pipeline: Repertoire TCRs were checked for matches against a reference library of SARS-CoV-2-specific TCRs that had been generated using the MIRA antigen-specificity platform. Breadth meant the fraction of unique TCRs that were SARS-CoV-2-associated, whereas depth meant the fraction of total T cells that were SARS-CoV-2-associated. Each spike-specific TCR was assigned to its reactive spike region and to a CD4 or CD8 class using the MIRA data. Log10-transformed breadth and depth values were compared by one-way ANOVA with Sidak's multiple comparisons tests. What TCRdb holds here is the immuneACCESS table cut down to in-frame rearrangements. Part of the clones is not present; checked against another copy, under half of the missing clones reflect an unresolved V gene, and the others are unexplained. The DNA was the basis for D and trimming; V, J and clone size are from that table. The sample yields 95,000 to 150,000 clones; approximately 85% were counted once. Around 6.2% of the sample belongs to the ten largest clones.

The chain is encoded by TRBV2 joined to TRBJ1-3; TRBD1 is possibly the D segment (5 matching bases). The TCR sequence derives from an adult in good health. The sequencing used peripheral blood, collected on day 0 of AZD1222 vaccination. The base sequence is TGTGCCAGCAGCGGACAAATAGGGAACACCATATATTTT. The encoded protein is CASSGQIGNTIYF.